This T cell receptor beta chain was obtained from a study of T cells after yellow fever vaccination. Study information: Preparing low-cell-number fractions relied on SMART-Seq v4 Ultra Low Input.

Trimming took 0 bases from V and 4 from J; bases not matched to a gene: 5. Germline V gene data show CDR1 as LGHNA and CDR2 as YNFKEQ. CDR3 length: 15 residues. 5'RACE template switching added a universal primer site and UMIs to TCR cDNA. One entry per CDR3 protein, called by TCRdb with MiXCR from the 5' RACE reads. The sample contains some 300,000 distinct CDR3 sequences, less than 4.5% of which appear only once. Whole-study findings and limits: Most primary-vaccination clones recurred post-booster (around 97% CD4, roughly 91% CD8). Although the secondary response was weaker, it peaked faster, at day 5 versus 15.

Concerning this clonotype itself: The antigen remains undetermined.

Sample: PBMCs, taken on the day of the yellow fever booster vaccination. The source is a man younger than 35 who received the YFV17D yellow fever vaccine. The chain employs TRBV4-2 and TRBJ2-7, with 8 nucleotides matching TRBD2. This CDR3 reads CASSQDAAGGYEQYF. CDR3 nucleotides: TGTGCCAGCAGCCAAGACGCCGCGGGGGGATACGAGCAGTACTTC.